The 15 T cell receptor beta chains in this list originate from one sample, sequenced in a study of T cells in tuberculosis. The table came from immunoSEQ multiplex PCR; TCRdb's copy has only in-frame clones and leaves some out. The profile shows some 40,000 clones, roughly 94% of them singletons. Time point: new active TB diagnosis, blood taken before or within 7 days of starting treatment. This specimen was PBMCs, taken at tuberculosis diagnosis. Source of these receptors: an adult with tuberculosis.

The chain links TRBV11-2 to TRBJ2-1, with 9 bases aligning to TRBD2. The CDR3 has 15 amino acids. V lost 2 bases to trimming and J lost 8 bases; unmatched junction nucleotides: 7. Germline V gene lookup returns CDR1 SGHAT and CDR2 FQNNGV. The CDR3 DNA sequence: TGTGCCAGCAGCTTAAAGTCTAGCGGGGCCCATGAGCAGTTCTTC. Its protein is CASSLKSSGAHEQFF.

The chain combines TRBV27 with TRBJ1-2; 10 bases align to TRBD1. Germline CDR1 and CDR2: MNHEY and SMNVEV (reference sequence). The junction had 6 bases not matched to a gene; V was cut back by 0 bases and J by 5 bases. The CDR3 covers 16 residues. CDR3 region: CASSLSWDRGSYGYTF. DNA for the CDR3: TGTGCCAGCAGTTTATCCTGGGACAGGGGTTCATATGGCTACACCTTC.

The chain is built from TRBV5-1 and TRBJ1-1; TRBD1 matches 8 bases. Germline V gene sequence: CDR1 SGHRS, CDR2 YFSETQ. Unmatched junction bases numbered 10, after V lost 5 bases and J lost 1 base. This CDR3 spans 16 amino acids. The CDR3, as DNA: TGCGCCAGCAGTCGGGGACAGGAGCTACCGAACACTGAAGCTTTCTTT. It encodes CASSRGQELPNTEAFF.

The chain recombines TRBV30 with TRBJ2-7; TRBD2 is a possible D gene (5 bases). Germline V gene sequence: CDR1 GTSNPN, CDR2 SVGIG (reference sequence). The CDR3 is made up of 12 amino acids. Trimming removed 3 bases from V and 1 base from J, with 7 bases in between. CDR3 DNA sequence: TGTGCCTGGAGGGGAGAATCCTACGAGCAGTACTTC. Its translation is CAWRGESYEQYF.

CDR3: CASSLVSGGVGWEQYF. The CDR3 DNA reads as TGTGCCAGCAGCTTAGTTTCTGGCGGGGTGGGATGGGAGCAGTACTTC. The V and J genes are TRBV11-3 and TRBJ2-7; perhaps TRBD2 as D (6 bases). V was clipped by 1 base and J by 7 bases, with 20 bases between them. Germline CDR1 SGHNT, CDR2 YENEEA. The CDR3 contains 16 residues.

DNA for the CDR3: TGTGCCAGCTCACCACATAAAGAGACCCAGTACTTC. This translates into CASSPHKETQYF. The J gene is TRBJ2-5, the V gene TRBV18; no firm D call. CDR3 length: 12 residues. Trimming left V 1 base short and J 3 bases short, with 3 bases between. Per germline, CDR1 KGHSH and CDR2 LQKENI.

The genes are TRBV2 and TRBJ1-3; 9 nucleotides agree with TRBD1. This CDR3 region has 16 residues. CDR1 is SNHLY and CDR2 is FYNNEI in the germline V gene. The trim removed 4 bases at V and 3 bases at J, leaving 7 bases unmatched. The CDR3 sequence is CASSGPGQGVGNTIYF. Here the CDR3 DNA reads TGTGCCAGCAGTGGACCGGGACAGGGAGTTGGAAACACCATATATTTT.

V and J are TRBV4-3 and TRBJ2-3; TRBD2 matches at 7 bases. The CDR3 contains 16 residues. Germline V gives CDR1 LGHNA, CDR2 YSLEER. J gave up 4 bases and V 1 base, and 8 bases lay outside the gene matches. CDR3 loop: CASSQVAGKGSDTQYF. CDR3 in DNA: TGCGCCAGCAGCCAAGTAGCGGGTAAAGGTTCAGATACGCAGTATTTT.

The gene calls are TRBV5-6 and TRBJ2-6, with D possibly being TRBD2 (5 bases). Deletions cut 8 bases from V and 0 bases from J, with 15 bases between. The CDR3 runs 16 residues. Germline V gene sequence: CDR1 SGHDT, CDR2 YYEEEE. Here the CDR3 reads CASVPGRGSGANVLTF. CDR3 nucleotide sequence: TGTGCCAGTGTACCTGGCCGGGGCTCTGGGGCCAACGTCCTGACTTTC.

CDR3 loop: CASSPEGGGADTQYF. CDR3 DNA: TGCGCCAGCAGCCCCGAGGGCGGGGGGGCAGATACGCAGTATTTT. The V gene is TRBV5-1, the J gene TRBJ2-3; 9 nucleotides align to TRBD2. This CDR3 comprises 15 residues. J gave up 4 bases and V 4 bases, and 7 bases lay outside the gene matches. Germline V gene lookup returns CDR1 SGHRS and CDR2 YFSETQ. Full variable domain (outside the CDR3, taken from reference TRBV5-1 and TRBJ2-3): KAGVTQTPRYLIKTRGQQVTLSCSPISGHRSVSWYQQTPGQGLQFLFEYFSETQRNKGNFPGRFSGRQFSNSRSEMNVSTLELGDSALYLCASSPEGGGADTQYFGPGTRLTVL.

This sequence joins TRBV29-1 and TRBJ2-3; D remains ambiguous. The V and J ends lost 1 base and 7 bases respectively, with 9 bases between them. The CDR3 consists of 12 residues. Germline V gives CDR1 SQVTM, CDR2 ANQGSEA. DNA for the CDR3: TGCAGCGTTGAAGGGCACAGTTATACGCAGTATTTT. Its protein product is CSVEGHSYTQYF.

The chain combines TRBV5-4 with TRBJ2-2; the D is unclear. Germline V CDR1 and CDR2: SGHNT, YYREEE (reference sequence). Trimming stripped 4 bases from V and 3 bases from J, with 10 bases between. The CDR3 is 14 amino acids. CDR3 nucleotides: TGTGCCAGCAGCCCAGACACTTACACCGGGGAGCTGTTTTTT. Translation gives CASSPDTYTGELFF.

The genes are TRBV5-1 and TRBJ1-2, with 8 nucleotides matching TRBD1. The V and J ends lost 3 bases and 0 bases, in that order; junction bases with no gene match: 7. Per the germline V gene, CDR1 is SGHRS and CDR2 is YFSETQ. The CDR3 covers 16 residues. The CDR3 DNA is TGCGCCAGCAGCTCGACAGGGGTAGTAGCTAACTATGGCTACACCTTC. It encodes CASSSTGVVANYGYTF.

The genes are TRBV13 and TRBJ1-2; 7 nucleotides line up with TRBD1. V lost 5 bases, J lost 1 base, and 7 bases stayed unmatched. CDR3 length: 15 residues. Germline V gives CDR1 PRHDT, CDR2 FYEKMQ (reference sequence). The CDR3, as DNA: TGTGCCAGCAGCCCAGGACAGGCTTTTAACTATGGCTACACCTTC. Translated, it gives CASSPGQAFNYGYTF.

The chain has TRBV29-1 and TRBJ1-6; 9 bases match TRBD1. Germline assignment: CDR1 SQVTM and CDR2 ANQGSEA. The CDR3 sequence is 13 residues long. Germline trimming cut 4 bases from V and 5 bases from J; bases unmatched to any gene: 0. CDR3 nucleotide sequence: TGCAGCGTTGGACAGGGGGATAATTCACCCCTCCACTTT. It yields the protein CSVGQGDNSPLHF. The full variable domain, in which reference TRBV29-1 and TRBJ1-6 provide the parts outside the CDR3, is SAVISQKPSRDICQRGTSLTIQCQVDSQVTMMFWYRQQPGQSLTLIATANQGSEATYESGFVIDKFPISRPNLTFSTLTVSNMSPEDSSIYLCSVGQGDNSPLHFGNGTRLTVT.